This T cell receptor beta chain comes out of a study of T cell responses to AZD1222 COVID-19 vaccine. Study-wide findings and caveats: Repertoires in all cases were sampled only once the peak T cell response had passed.

There are 13 residues in the CDR3. The V gene's germline CDR1 is SGHNT and CDR2 YYREEE (reference sequence). Trimming removed 7 bases at V and 0 bases at J, with 10 bases between. Libraries were prepared by immunoSEQ multiplex PCR; TCRdb keeps only in-frame clonotypes and omits some of them. The sample contains some 80,000 clones, about 90% of which appear only once. For this clone: Its specificity is unknown.

Specimen: peripheral blood, collected on day 0 of AZD1222 vaccination. The rearrangement uses TRBV5-4 and TRBJ1-1; D gene unclear. This receptor was taken from an adult in good health. The CDR3 DNA is TGTGCCAGCGACACTTTTTTGAACACTGAAGCTTTCTTT. It codes for CASDTFLNTEAFF. The variable domain in full, with the rest retrieved from reference TRBV5-4 and TRBJ1-1, is ETGVTQSPTHLIKTRGQQVTLRCSSQSGHNTVSWYQQALGQGPQFIFQYYREEENGRGNFPPRFSGLQFPNYSSELNVNALELDDSALYLCASDTFLNTEAFFGQGTRLTVV.